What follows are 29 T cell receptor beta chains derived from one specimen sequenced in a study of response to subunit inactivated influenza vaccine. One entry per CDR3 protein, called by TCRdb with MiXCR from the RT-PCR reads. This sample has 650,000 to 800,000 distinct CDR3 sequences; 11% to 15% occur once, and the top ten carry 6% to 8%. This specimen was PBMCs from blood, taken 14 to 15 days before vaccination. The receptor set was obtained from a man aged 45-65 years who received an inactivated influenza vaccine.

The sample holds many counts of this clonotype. The CDR3 spells CSARRLAGTMQYF. The CDR3, as DNA: TGCAGTGCTCGAAGACTAGCGGGTACGATGCAGTACTTC. The rearrangement uses TRBV20-1 and TRBJ2-7; 10 bases agree with TRBD2. Germline loops: CDR1 DFQATT, CDR2 SNEGSKA (reference sequence). Trimming at V came to 5 bases and at J to 9 bases, leaving 10 bases not matched to a gene. The CDR3 consists of 13 residues.

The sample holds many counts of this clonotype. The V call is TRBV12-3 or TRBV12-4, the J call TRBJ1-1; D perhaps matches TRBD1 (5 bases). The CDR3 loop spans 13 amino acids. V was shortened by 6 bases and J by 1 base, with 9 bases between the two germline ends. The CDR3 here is CASRLRENTEAFF. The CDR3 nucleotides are TGTGCCAGCAGACTCAGGGAGAACACTGAAGCTTTCTTT.

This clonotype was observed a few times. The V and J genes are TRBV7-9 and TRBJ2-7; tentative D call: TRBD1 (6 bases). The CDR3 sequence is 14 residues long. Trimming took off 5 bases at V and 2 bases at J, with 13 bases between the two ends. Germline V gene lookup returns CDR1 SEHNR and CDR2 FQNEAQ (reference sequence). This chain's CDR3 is CASSRTEIPYEQYF. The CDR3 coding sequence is TGTGCCAGCAGCCGGACAGAAATACCCTACGAGCAGTACTTC.

DNA of the CDR3: TGTGCCAGCAGCCAGGGGATCTATGGCTACACCTTC. It specifies CASSQGIYGYTF. The V call is TRBV3-1, the J call TRBJ1-2; D is unclear. This CDR3 is built from 12 residues. Germline loops: CDR1 LGHDT, CDR2 YNNKEL (reference sequence). Between the trimmed V and J ends, which lost 3 bases and 4 bases, there was a span of 6 bases.

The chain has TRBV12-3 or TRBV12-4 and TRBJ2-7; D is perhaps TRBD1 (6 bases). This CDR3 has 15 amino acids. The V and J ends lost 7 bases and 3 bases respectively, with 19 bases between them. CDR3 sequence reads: CASIRPGQGFYEQYF. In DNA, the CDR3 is TGTGCCAGCATTAGACCCGGGCAGGGGTTCTACGAGCAGTACTTC.

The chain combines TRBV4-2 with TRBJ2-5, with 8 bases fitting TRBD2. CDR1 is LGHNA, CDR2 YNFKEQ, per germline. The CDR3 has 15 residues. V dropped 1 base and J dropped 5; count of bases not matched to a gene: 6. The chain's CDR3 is CASSQAGGGMETQYF. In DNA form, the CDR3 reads TGTGCCAGCAGCCAAGCGGGAGGGGGGATGGAGACCCAGTACTTC.

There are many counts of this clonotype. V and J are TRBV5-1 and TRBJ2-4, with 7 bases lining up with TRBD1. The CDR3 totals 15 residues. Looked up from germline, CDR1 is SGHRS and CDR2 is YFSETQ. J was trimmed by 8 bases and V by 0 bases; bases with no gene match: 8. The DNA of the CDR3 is TGCGCCAGCAGCTTGGAGGGACAGCCTTCAGACATTCAGTACTTC. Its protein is CASSLEGQPSDIQYF.

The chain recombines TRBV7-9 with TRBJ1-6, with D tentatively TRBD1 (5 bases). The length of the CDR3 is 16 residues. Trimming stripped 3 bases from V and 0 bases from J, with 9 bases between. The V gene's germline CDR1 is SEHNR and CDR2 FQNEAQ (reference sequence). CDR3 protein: CASSFGGSSYNSPLHF. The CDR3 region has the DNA TGTGCCAGCAGCTTTGGGGGAAGCTCCTATAATTCACCCCTCCACTTT.

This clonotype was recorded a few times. CDR3 sequence (DNA): TGTGCCAGCAGTTTCCCCGGCGAGAAGGGTTCACCCCTCCACTTT. Translating it yields CASSFPGEKGSPLHF. This chain links TRBV28 with TRBJ1-6; no reliable D call. V was clipped by 3 bases and J by 9 bases, with 15 bases between them. The CDR3 covers 15 residues. Germline V CDR1 and CDR2: MDHEN, SYDVKM.

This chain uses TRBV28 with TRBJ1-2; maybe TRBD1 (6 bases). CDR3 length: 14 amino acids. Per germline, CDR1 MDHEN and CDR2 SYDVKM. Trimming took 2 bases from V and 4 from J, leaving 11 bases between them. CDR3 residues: CASSLPGAAYGYTF. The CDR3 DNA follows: TGTGCCAGCAGTTTACCGGGGGCAGCCTATGGCTACACCTTC.

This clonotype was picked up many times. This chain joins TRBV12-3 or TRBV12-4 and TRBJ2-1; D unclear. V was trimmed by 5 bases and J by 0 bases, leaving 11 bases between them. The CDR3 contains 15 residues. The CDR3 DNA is TGTGCCAGCAGTCCCGGGCACAGCTCCTACAATGAGCAGTTCTTC. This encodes CASSPGHSSYNEQFF.

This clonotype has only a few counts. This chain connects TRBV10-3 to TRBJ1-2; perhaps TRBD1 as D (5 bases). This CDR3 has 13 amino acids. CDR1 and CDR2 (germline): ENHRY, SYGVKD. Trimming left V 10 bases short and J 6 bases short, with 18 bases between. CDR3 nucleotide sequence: TGTGCCACGAGGGGCCAGGCCGGTAATGGCTACACCTTC. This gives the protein CATRGQAGNGYTF.

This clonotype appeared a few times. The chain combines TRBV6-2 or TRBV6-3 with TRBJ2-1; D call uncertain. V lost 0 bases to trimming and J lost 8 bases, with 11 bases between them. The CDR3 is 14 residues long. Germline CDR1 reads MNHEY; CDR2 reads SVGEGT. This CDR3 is CASSYSSVLHEQFF. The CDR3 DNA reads TGTGCCAGCAGTTACTCTTCCGTTCTCCATGAGCAGTTCTTC.

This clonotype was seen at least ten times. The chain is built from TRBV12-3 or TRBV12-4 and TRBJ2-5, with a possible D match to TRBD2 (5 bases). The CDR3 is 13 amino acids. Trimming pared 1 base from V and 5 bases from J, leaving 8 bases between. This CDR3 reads CASSLGGFETQYF. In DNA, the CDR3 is TGTGCCAGCAGTTTAGGCGGGTTCGAGACCCAGTACTTC.

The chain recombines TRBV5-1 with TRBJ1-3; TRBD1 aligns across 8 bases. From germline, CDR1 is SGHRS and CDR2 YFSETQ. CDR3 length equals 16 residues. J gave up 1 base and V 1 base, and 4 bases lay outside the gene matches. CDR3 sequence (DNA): TGCGCCAGCAGCTTGCAGGGGGCTCTATCTGGAAACACCATATATTTT. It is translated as CASSLQGALSGNTIYF.

The CDR3 sequence: CASSLTGQYTGELFF. CDR3 DNA sequence: TGTGCCAGCAGCTTAACGGGACAATACACCGGGGAGCTGTTTTTT. The chain carries TRBV7-3 and TRBJ2-2; TRBD1 is a possible D gene (6 bases). The CDR3 has 15 amino acids. V lost 0 bases and J 3 bases, leaving 8 bases between the germline ends. Germline V gene sequence: CDR1 SGHTA, CDR2 FQGTGA.

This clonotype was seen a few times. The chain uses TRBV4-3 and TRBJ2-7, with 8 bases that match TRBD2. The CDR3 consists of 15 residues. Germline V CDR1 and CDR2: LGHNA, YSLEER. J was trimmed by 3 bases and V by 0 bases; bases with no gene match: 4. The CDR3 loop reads CASSQEREAHYEQYF. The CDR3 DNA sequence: TGCGCCAGCAGCCAAGAGCGGGAGGCTCACTACGAGCAGTACTTC.

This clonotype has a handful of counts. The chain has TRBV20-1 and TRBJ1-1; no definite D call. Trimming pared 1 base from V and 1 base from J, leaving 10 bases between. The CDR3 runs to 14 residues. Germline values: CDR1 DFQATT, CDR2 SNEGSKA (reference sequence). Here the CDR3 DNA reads TGCAGTGCTAGAGTTGGAGGACCGAACACTGAAGCTTTCTTT. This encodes CSARVGGPNTEAFF.

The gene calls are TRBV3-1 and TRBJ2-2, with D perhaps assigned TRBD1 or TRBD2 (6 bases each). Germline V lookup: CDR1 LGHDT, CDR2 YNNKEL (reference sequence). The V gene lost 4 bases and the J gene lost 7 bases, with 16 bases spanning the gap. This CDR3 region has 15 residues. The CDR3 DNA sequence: TGTGCCAGCAGCCCCAGCTGGAGGGGGGACGGGGAGCTGTTTTTT. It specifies CASSPSWRGDGELFF.

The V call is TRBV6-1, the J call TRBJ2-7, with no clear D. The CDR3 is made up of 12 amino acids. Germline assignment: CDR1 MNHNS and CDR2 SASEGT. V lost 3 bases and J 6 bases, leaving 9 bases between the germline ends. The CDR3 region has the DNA TGTGCCAGCAGTGAGTCTTTAAGCGAGCAGTACTTC. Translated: CASSESLSEQYF.

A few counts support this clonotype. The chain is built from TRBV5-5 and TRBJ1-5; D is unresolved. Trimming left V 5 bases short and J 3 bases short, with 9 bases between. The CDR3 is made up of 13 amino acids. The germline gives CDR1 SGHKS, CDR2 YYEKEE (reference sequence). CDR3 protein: CASRVQPNQPQHF. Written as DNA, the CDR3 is TGTGCCAGCAGGGTACAGCCCAATCAGCCCCAGCATTTT.

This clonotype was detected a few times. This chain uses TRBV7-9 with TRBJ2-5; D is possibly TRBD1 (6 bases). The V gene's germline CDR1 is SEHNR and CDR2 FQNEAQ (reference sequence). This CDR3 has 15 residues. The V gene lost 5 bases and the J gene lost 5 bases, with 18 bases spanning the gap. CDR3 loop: CASSKILQGLETQYF. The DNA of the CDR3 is TGTGCCAGCAGCAAGATACTTCAGGGGTTGGAGACCCAGTACTTC. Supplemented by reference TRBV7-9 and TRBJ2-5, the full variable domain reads DTGVSQNPRHKITKRGQNVTFRCDPISEHNRLYWYRQTLGQGPEFLTYFQNEAQLEKSRLLSDRFSAERPKGSFSTLEIQRTEQGDSAMYLCASSKILQGLETQYFGPGTRLLVL.

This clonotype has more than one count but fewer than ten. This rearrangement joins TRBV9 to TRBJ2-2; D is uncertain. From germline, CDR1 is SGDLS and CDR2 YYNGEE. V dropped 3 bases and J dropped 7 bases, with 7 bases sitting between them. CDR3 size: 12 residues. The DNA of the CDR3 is TGTGCCAGCAGCGCAAAAATCGGGGAGCTGTTTTTT. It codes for CASSAKIGELFF.

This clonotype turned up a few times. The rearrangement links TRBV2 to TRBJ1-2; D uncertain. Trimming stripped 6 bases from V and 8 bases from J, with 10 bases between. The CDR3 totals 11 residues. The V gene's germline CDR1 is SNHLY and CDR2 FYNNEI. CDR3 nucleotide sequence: TGTGCCAGCAGGCGGGAGTCCGGCTACACCTTC. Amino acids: CASRRESGYTF. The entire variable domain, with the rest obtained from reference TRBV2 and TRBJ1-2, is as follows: EPEVTQTPSHQVTQMGQEVILRCVPISNHLYFYWYRQILGQKVEFLVSFYNNEISEKSEIFDDQFSVERPDGSNFTLKIRSTKLEDSAMYFCASRRESGYTFGSGTRLTVV.

DNA for the CDR3: TGTGCCAGCAGCTCCTATAAGAGACACACGAACACCGGGGAGCTGTTTTTT. It encodes CASSSYKRHTNTGELFF. V gene TRBV11-2 combines with J gene TRBJ2-2; no reliable D call. The germline gives CDR1 SGHAT, CDR2 FQNNGV. The germline V and J ends were trimmed by 4 bases and 0 bases, with 15 bases remaining between them. This CDR3 is built from 17 residues.

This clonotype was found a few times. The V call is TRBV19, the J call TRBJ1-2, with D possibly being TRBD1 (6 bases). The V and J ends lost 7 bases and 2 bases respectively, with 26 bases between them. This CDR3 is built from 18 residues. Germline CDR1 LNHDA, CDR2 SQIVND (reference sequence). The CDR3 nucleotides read TGTGCCAGTACCCTGATGGGGACACCGAGTTCCTTCAACTATGGCTACACCTTC. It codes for CASTLMGTPSSFNYGYTF.

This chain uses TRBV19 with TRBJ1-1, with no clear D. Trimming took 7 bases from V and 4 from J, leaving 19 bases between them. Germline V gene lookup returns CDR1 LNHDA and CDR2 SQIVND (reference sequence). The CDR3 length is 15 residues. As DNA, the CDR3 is TGTGCCAGTATCATCGGCGGACCAGCGGGCACTGAAGCTTTCTTT. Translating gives CASIIGGPAGTEAFF.

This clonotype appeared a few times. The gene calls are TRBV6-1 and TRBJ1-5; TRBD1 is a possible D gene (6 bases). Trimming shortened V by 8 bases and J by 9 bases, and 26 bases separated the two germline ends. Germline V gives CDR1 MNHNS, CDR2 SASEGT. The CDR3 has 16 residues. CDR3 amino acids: CASRVSGTPNLWPQHF. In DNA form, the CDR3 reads TGTGCCAGCCGGGTTTCCGGGACACCTAACCTTTGGCCCCAGCATTTT.

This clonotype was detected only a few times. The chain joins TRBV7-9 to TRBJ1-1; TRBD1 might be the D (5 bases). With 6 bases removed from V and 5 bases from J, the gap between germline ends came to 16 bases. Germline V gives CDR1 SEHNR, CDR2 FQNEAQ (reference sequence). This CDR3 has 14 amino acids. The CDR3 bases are TGTGCCAGCAGACGGCCGGGACTCCCAACTGAAGCTTTCTTT. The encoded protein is CASRRPGLPTEAFF.